This TCR beta chain was sequenced for a study of memory CD4+ T cells and cytomegalovirus serostatus. Study-level information: This sample comes from healthy Belgian adults, fewer than 10 CMV seropositive, roughly 22 seronegative. The study, taken as a whole, reports: CD4+ memory repertoires contained about two fifths of the 164 reported CMV TCRbeta sequences.

Profiling relied on immunoSEQ multiplex PCR, and the TCRdb table lists in-frame clones only, not all of them. The sample holds tens of thousands of clones, 60% to 85% seen once. Trimming removed 7 bases from V and 1 base from J; junction bases left unmatched: 2. The CDR3 is 14 residues long. Germline V lookup: CDR1 MNHEY, CDR2 SVGAGI. Single viable CD3+CD4+CD8-CD45RO+ cells were sorted as the memory CD4+ T cells. This clone was picked up a small number of times. No antigen is known for it. The TCR was taken from an adult in good health and CMV-seropositive. The sample was memory CD4+ T cells from blood. The gene calls are TRBV6-5 and TRBJ2-3, with 10 nucleotides matching TRBD2. Written as DNA, the CDR3 is TGTGCCAGCACCCTAGCGGGAGGCACAGATACGCAGTATTTT. Protein sequence: CASTLAGGTDTQYF.